A single sample is the source of the 25 T cell receptor beta chains below, sequenced in a study of blood T cell repertoires in COVID-19. Method: immunoSEQ multiplex PCR; TCRdb's copy keeps in-frame clones and lacks some. The sample holds roughly 250,000 clones, approximately 79% seen once. Sequenced sample: peripheral blood. The receptors shown here come from a woman over 75 with active or convalescent COVID-19.

This clone was counted between two and nine times. This chain joins TRBV2 and TRBJ2-1; 12 nucleotides match TRBD2. V trimming: 5 bases; J trimming: 4 bases; junction bases outside the gene matches: 6. The CDR3 extends over 16 amino acids. The V gene's germline CDR1 is SNHLY and CDR2 FYNNEI. Written as DNA, the CDR3 is TGTGCCAGCAGTTCTTCTAGCGGGGGGGGATACAATGAGCAGTTCTTC. Protein sequence: CASSSSSGGGYNEQFF. The entire variable domain, with the rest obtained from reference TRBV2 and TRBJ2-1, is as follows: EPEVTQTPSHQVTQMGQEVILRCVPISNHLYFYWYRQILGQKVEFLVSFYNNEISEKSEIFDDQFSVERPDGSNFTLKIRSTKLEDSAMYFCASSSSSGGGYNEQFFGPGTRLTVL.

The V call is TRBV12-1, the J call TRBJ2-7; the DNA was not used to check the table's D call, TRBD1. TRBV12-1 is a known pseudogene. The CDR3 contains 21 residues. The DNA of the CDR3 is TGTGCCAGCAGCGCCGAACCACGAATAACAGGGTTCCGTGGCCTTAGATACGAGCAGTACTTC. It translates to CASSAEPRITGFRGLRYEQYF.

This sequence joins TRBV19 and TRBJ2-2; 12 nucleotides match TRBD2. The length of the CDR3 is 15 residues. V gave up 7 bases and J gave up 8 bases; unmatched junction bases: 8. CDR1 is LNHDA and CDR2 is SQIVND in the germline V gene (reference sequence). CDR3 sequence: CASMRLAGDSGELFF. The DNA for the CDR3 is TGTGCCAGTATGAGACTAGCGGGGGATTCGGGGGAGCTGTTTTTT.

The chain combines TRBV5-1 with TRBJ2-1, with 10 bases identical to TRBD1. This CDR3 has 14 residues. Germline trimming cut 7 bases from V and 6 bases from J; bases unmatched to any gene: 7. Germline-derived CDR1 and CDR2 are SGHRS and YFSETQ. The CDR3 loop is CASASGTGVNEQFF. The CDR3, as DNA: TGCGCCAGCGCATCCGGGACAGGGGTCAATGAGCAGTTCTTC. The full variable domain, completed using reference TRBV5-1 and TRBJ2-1, is KAGVTQTPRYLIKTRGQQVTLSCSPISGHRSVSWYQQTPGQGLQFLFEYFSETQRNKGNFPGRFSGRQFSNSRSEMNVSTLELGDSALYLCASASGTGVNEQFFGPGTRLTVL.

The CDR3 DNA reads TGTGCCAGCAGTCCCGGGACAGGGGATGGCTACACCTTC. The encoded protein is CASSPGTGDGYTF. This chain links TRBV12-3 or TRBV12-4 with TRBJ1-2; 10 bases align to TRBD1. The CDR3 spans 13 residues. Losses at the gene ends were 5 bases for V and 6 bases for J; bases not matched to a gene: 3.

This clone showed up just once. V and J are TRBV28 and TRBJ2-1; 9 bases fit TRBD2. J lost 1 base, V lost 2 bases, and 3 bases had no gene match. Germline V gene sequence: CDR1 MDHEN, CDR2 SYDVKM. This CDR3 is built from 16 residues. The DNA of the CDR3 is TGTGCCAGCAGTTTAAATAGCGGGAGTTCCTACAATGAGCAGTTCTTC. It yields the protein CASSLNSGSSYNEQFF.

The chain joins TRBV2 to TRBJ2-3; TRBD2 agrees at 11 bases. Germline CDR1 SNHLY, CDR2 FYNNEI. With 5 bases clipped from V and 5 bases from J, the junction kept 9 bases outside the gene matches. The CDR3 sequence is 16 residues long. The CDR3: CASSTPSGGPGDTQYF. Here the CDR3 DNA reads TGTGCCAGCAGTACCCCTAGCGGGGGGCCGGGAGATACGCAGTATTTT.

V gene TRBV30 combines with J gene TRBJ2-3, with 12 bases lining up with TRBD2. CDR1 is GTSNPN and CDR2 is SVGIG in the germline V gene (reference sequence). The junction had 8 bases not matched to a gene; V was cut back by 6 bases and J by 4 bases. This CDR3 region has 15 residues. CDR3 protein: CACPPLAGGPDTQYF. The CDR3 nucleotides read TGTGCCTGCCCGCCCCTAGCGGGGGGGCCAGATACGCAGTATTTT.

This chain joins TRBV11-2 and TRBJ1-3, with a weak D call TRBD1 (6 bases). Germline CDR1 and CDR2: SGHAT and FQNNGV. The CDR3 contains 15 residues. Trimming took 1 base from V and 2 from J, leaving 9 bases between them. The CDR3 region has the DNA TGTGCCAGCAGCTTAGTTACAGGGACTGGAAACACCATATATTTT. This codes for CASSLVTGTGNTIYF. The full variable domain, its missing parts supplied by reference TRBV11-2 and TRBJ1-3, is EAGVAQSPRYKIIEKRQSVAFWCNPISGHATLYWYQQILGQGPKLLIQFQNNGVVDDSQLPKDRFSAERLKGVDSTLKIQPAKLEDSAVYLCASSLVTGTGNTIYFGEGSWLTVV.

This clone was counted a few times. The chain couples TRBV30 to TRBJ1-5; 8 bases agree with TRBD1. Germline CDR1 GTSNPN, CDR2 SVGIG (reference sequence). The V segment lost 4 bases and the J segment 7 bases; nucleotides outside the gene matches: 6. There are 13 residues in the CDR3. The CDR3 sequence: CAWNRGTTQPQHF. CDR3 bases: TGTGCCTGGAACAGGGGGACTACCCAGCCCCAGCATTTT. Full variable domain (rest looked up from reference TRBV30 and TRBJ1-5): SQTIHQWPATLVQPVGSPLSLECTVEGTSNPNLYWYRQAAGRGLQLLFYSVGIGQISSEVPQNLSASRPQDRQFILSSKKLLLSDSGFYLCAWNRGTTQPQHFGDGTRLSIL.

The chain recombines TRBV5-4 with TRBJ2-5, with TRBD2 matching over 12 bases. V gave up 0 bases and J gave up 1 base; unmatched junction bases: 4. Germline lookup yields CDR1 SGHNT and CDR2 YYREEE (reference sequence). This CDR3 is 17 amino acids long. CDR3 in amino acids: CASSLAGLAGTQETQYF. The CDR3, as DNA: TGTGCCAGCAGCTTGGCCGGACTAGCGGGGACCCAAGAGACCCAGTACTTC.

The chain has TRBV11-1 and TRBJ2-1; 10 bases are shared with TRBD2. The CDR3 loop spans 15 amino acids. After removal of 2 bases from V and 11 bases from J, the junction contained 9 bases not matched to a gene. CDR1 is SGHAT, CDR2 FQDESV, per germline (reference sequence). CDR3 nucleotide sequence: TGTGCCAGCAGCTTACCTAGCGGGGGTCCCCCTAAGCAGTTCTTC. This gives the protein CASSLPSGGPPKQFF. Together with reference TRBV11-1 and TRBJ2-1, the CDR3 gives the full variable domain: EAEVAQSPRYKITEKSQAVAFWCDPISGHATLYWYRQILGQGPELLVQFQDESVVDDSQLPKDRFSAERLKGVDSTLKIQPAELGDSAMYLCASSLPSGGPPKQFFGPGTRLTVL.

This chain links TRBV5-1 with TRBJ1-1; possibly TRBD1 for D (5 bases). V shed 0 bases and J shed 3 bases, with 12 bases lying between them. Germline values: CDR1 SGHRS, CDR2 YFSETQ. The length of the CDR3 is 15 residues. CDR3 nucleotides: TGCGCCAGCAGCTTGGGGGCAGGGAGGTACACTGAAGCTTTCTTT. Protein product: CASSLGAGRYTEAFF.

V and J are TRBV19 and TRBJ1-1, with 8 bases identical to TRBD1. The CDR3 is 13 amino acids. The junction had 11 bases not matched to a gene; V was cut back by 9 bases and J by 8 bases. Germline assignment: CDR1 LNHDA and CDR2 SQIVND (reference sequence). The CDR3, as DNA: TGTGCCAGCCAGGACAGGGTTAACGCGGAAGCTTTCTTT. Amino acid sequence: CASQDRVNAEAFF. Looking up the rest from reference TRBV19 and TRBJ1-1 gives the full variable domain: DGGITQSPKYLFRKEGQNVTLSCEQNLNHDAMYWYRQDPGQGLRLIYYSQIVNDFQKGDIAEGYSVSREKKESFPLTVTSAQKNPTAFYLCASQDRVNAEAFFGQGTRLTVV.

As for this clone: At one end, the junction sequence differs from germline, possibly due to a read error. The chain links TRBV7-9 to TRBJ2-5, with 10 bases aligning to TRBD2. The germline V gene encodes CDR1 SEHNR and CDR2 FQNEAQ (reference sequence). The CDR3 totals 14 residues. The CDR3 spells CATSTSGVIGTQYF. The DNA of the CDR3 is TGTGCCACCAGCACTAGCGGGGTTATTGGGACCCAGTACTTC.

This clone was counted a few times. The V and J genes are TRBV5-1 and TRBJ1-1; TRBD1 matches at 10 bases. The CDR3 has 15 amino acids. Germline V CDR1 and CDR2: SGHRS, YFSETQ. The ends lost 4 bases at V and 7 bases at J; junction bases unmatched: 10. In nucleotides, the CDR3 is TGCGCCAGCAGCCTAATTCCGGGACAGGGGAATGAAGCTTTCTTT. This sequence encodes CASSLIPGQGNEAFF.

V usage is TRBV19 and J usage is TRBJ2-1; a possible D gene is TRBD1 (6 bases). The CDR3 sequence is 14 residues long. V was pared by 3 bases and J by 4 bases, with 10 bases between. The germline V gene encodes CDR1 LNHDA and CDR2 SQIVND (reference sequence). CDR3 DNA sequence: TGTGCCAGTAGTATGGGTCAGGGGTACAATGAGCAGTTCTTC. It translates to CASSMGQGYNEQFF. Filled out from reference TRBV19 and TRBJ2-1, the complete variable domain reads DGGITQSPKYLFRKEGQNVTLSCEQNLNHDAMYWYRQDPGQGLRLIYYSQIVNDFQKGDIAEGYSVSREKKESFPLTVTSAQKNPTAFYLCASSMGQGYNEQFFGPGTRLTVL.

This chain uses TRBV5-1 with TRBJ1-6; 8 bases line up with TRBD1. Per the germline V gene, CDR1 is SGHRS and CDR2 is YFSETQ. This CDR3 has 15 residues. V shed 1 base and J 10 bases; nucleotides not matched to a gene: 7. CDR3 amino acids: CASSLSQGAVSPLHF. The CDR3 bases are TGCGCCAGCAGCTTGTCTCAGGGGGCGGTGTCACCCCTCCACTTT.

CDR3 sequence reads: CASSKDRISNQPQHF. CDR3 nucleotides: TGTGCCAGTAGTAAAGACAGGATTAGCAATCAGCCCCAGCATTTT. The rearrangement joins TRBV19 to TRBJ1-5; tentative D call: TRBD1 (6 bases). The CDR3 length is 15 residues. V was pared by 4 bases and J by 0 bases, with 10 bases between. Per germline, CDR1 LNHDA and CDR2 SQIVND (reference sequence).

V gene TRBV19 combines with J gene TRBJ1-6; 7 positions match TRBD1. Germline V lookup: CDR1 LNHDA, CDR2 SQIVND (reference sequence). This CDR3 comprises 16 residues. The V and J ends lost 6 bases and 3 bases, in that order; junction bases with no gene match: 8. The CDR3 DNA reads as TGTGCCAGTAGACCCCCGGGACAGCACTATAATTCACCCCTCCACTTT. This codes for CASRPPGQHYNSPLHF. The variable domain in full, completed from reference TRBV19 and TRBJ1-6, reads DGGITQSPKYLFRKEGQNVTLSCEQNLNHDAMYWYRQDPGQGLRLIYYSQIVNDFQKGDIAEGYSVSREKKESFPLTVTSAQKNPTAFYLCASRPPGQHYNSPLHFGNGTRLTVT.

This clone was picked up one time. The rearrangement links TRBV27 to TRBJ1-1; 8 bases agree with TRBD1. Germline V lookup: CDR1 MNHEY, CDR2 SMNVEV (reference sequence). The CDR3 is 18 amino acids. J gave up 4 bases and V 1 base, and 14 bases lay outside the gene matches. The CDR3 DNA sequence: TGTGCCAGCAGTTTATTTCGTCGGACAGGGTTTTCCGGCACTGAAGCTTTCTTT. Protein product: CASSLFRRTGFSGTEAFF.

This rearrangement joins TRBV6-2 or TRBV6-3 to TRBJ1-1; D remains ambiguous. This CDR3 comprises 13 residues. V dropped 2 bases and J dropped 1 base, with 5 bases sitting between them. Germline-derived CDR1 and CDR2 are MNHEY and SVGEGT. CDR3 region: CASSYGRNTEAFF. The DNA for the CDR3 is TGTGCCAGCAGTTACGGGAGGAACACTGAAGCTTTCTTT.

The rearrangement joins TRBV30 to TRBJ1-6, with TRBD1 as a possible D gene (6 bases). The CDR3 loop spans 13 amino acids. Trimming shortened V by 8 bases and J by 7 bases, and 15 bases separated the two germline ends. Germline CDR1 is GTSNPN and CDR2 is SVGIG (reference sequence). The CDR3 coding sequence is TGTGCCCTTTCACAGGGATGGAATTCACCCCTCCACTTT. Protein sequence: CALSQGWNSPLHF. The whole variable domain, remainder taken from reference TRBV30 and TRBJ1-6, is SQTIHQWPATLVQPVGSPLSLECTVEGTSNPNLYWYRQAAGRGLQLLFYSVGIGQISSEVPQNLSASRPQDRQFILSSKKLLLSDSGFYLCALSQGWNSPLHFGNGTRLTVT.

This chain uses TRBV25-1 with TRBJ1-2, with D perhaps TRBD1 (5 bases). The CDR3 loop spans 14 amino acids. CDR1 and CDR2 (germline): MGHDK, SYGVNS. V was trimmed by 2 bases and J by 2 bases, leaving 9 bases between them. The DNA of the CDR3 is TGTGCCAGCAGTGAAGCAGGGTTAAACTATGGCTACACCTTC. It specifies CASSEAGLNYGYTF.

This rearrangement joins TRBV6-2 or TRBV6-3 to TRBJ2-2; D uncertain. This CDR3 comprises 17 residues. Germline V gene sequence: CDR1 MNHEY, CDR2 SVGEGT. The V and J ends lost 0 bases and 3 bases respectively, with 14 bases between them. CDR3 nucleotides: TGTGCCAGCAGTTACTCGAGTAAACGAGTTTACACCGGGGAGCTGTTTTTT. It encodes CASSYSSKRVYTGELFF.